The clone carrying this TCR beta chain was detected many times. Per the germline V gene, CDR1 is SGHDT and CDR2 is YYEEEE. The CDR3 sequence is 17 residues long. Trimming cost V 0 bases and J 8 bases, with 21 bases left between them. One entry per CDR3 protein results from TCRdb running MiXCR on the reads. The sample has about 4,100 distinct CDR3 sequences; 10% are singletons. The sequence derives from a human donor with rheumatoid arthritis. The V gene is TRBV5-6, the J gene TRBJ2-1; TRBD2 might be the D (6 bases). Input material: CD4+ T cells from synovial fluid. The CDR3 sequence: CASSLGFWGGVNDEQFF. CDR3 bases: TGTGCCAGCAGCTTGGGGTTCTGGGGAGGAGTTAACGATGAGCAGTTCTTC.